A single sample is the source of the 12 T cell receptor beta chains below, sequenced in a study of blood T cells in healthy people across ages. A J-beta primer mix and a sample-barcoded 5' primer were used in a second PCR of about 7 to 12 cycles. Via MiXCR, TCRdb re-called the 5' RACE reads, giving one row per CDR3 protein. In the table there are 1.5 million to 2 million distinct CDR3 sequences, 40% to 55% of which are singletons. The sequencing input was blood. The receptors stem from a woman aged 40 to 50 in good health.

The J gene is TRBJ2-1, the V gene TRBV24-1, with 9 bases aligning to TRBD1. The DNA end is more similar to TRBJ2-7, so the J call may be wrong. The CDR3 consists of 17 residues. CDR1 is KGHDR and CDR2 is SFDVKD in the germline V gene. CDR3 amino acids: CATSDPGTGSSYNEQYF. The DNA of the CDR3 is TGTGCCACCAGTGACCCGGGGACAGGGAGCTCCTACAATGAGCAGTACTTC.

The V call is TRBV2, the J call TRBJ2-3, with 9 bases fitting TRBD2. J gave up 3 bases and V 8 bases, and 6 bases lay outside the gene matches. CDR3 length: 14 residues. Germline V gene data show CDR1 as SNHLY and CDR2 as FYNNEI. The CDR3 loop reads CASFGLAGTDTQYF. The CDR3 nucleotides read TGTGCCAGCTTTGGCCTAGCGGGAACAGATACGCAGTATTTT. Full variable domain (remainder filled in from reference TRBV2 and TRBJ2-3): EPEVTQTPSHQVTQMGQEVILRCVPISNHLYFYWYRQILGQKVEFLVSFYNNEISEKSEIFDDQFSVERPDGSNFTLKIRSTKLEDSAMYFCASFGLAGTDTQYFGPGTRLTVL.

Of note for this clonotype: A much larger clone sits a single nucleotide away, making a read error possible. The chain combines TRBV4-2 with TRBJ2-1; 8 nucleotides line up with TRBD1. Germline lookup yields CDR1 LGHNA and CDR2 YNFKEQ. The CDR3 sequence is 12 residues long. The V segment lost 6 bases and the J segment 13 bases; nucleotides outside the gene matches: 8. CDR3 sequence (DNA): TGTGCCAGCAGGACAGGGGAAGAGACCCAGTTCTTC. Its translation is CASRTGEETQFF.

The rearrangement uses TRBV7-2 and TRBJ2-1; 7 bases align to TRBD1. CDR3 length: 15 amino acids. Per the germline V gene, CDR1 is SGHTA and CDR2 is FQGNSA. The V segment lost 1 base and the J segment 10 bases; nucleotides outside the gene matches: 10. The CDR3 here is CASSLDSRGSGEQFF. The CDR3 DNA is TGTGCCAGCAGCTTAGACAGCAGGGGGTCCGGGGAGCAGTTCTTC.

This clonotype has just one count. The CDR3 is CASSYMEGGEKLFF. For the CDR3, the DNA is TGTGCCAGCAGTTACATGGAGGGTGGAGAAAAACTGTTTTTT. The chain has TRBV6-5 and TRBJ1-4; D gene unclear. The CDR3 has 14 residues. V was shortened by 2 bases and J by 8 bases, with 12 bases between the two germline ends. Germline V CDR1 and CDR2: MNHEY, SVGAGI.

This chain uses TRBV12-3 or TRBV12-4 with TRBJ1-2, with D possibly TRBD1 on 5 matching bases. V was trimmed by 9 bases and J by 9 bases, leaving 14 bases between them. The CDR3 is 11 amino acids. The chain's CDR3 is CARWGGRRYTF. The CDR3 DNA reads TGTGCCAGGTGGGGGGGTAGGCGCTACACCTTC.

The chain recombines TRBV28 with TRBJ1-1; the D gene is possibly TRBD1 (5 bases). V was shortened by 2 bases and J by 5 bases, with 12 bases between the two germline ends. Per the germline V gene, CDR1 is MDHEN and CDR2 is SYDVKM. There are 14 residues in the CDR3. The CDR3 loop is CASSLRGYGTEAFF. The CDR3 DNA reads TGTGCCAGCAGTTTAAGGGGATACGGAACTGAAGCTTTCTTT. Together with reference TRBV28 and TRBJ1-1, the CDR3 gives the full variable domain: DVKVTQSSRYLVKRTGEKVFLECVQDMDHENMFWYRQDPGLGLRLIYFSYDVKMKEKGDIPEGYSVSREKKERFSLILESASTNQTSMYLCASSLRGYGTEAFFGQGTRLTVV.

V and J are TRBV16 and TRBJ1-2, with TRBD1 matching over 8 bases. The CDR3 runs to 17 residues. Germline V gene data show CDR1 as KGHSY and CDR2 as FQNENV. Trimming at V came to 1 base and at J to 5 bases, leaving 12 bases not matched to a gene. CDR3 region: CASSQYQGADLGYGYTF. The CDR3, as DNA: TGTGCCAGCAGCCAATACCAGGGGGCGGATCTCGGTTATGGCTACACCTTC.

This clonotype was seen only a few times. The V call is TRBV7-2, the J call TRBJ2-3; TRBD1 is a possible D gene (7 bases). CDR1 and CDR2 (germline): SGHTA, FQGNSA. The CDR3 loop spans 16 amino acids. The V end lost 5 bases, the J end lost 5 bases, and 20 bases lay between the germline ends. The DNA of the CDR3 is TGTGCCAGCAGCCTACATGCCCAGGGGGGATTAGATACGCAGTATTTT. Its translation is CASSLHAQGGLDTQYF.

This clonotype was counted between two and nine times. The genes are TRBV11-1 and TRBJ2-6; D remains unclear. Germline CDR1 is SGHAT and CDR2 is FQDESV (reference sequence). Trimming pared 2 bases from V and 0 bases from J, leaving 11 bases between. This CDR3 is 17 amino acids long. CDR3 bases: TGTGCCAGCAGCTTAACTTGGCGGATCTCTGGGGCCAACGTCCTGACTTTC. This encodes CASSLTWRISGANVLTF.

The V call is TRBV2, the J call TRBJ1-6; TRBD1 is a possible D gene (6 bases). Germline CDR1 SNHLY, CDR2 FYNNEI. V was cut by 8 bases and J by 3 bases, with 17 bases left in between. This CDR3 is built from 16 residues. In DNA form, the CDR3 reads TGTGCCAGCTCCCGAGGGGGGGGCAGCTATAATTCACCCCTCCACTTT. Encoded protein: CASSRGGGSYNSPLHF. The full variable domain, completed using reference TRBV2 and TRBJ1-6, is EPEVTQTPSHQVTQMGQEVILRCVPISNHLYFYWYRQILGQKVEFLVSFYNNEISEKSEIFDDQFSVERPDGSNFTLKIRSTKLEDSAMYFCASSRGGGSYNSPLHFGNGTRLTVT.

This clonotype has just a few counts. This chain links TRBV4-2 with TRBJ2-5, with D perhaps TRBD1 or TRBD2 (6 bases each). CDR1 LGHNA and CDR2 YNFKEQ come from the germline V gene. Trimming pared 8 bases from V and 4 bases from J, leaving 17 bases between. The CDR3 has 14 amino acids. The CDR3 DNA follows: TGTGCCAGCGGACCTTCGGGGGCGGGAGAGACCCAGTACTTC. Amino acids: CASGPSGAGETQYF.